This TCR beta chain was identified during a study of CD8+CD57+ T cells in acquired aplastic anemia. Profiling of TCR beta VDJ combinations and CDR3 sequences used genomic DNA as template. TCRdb fed the reads into MiXCR, producing one record per CDR3 protein. The data hold some 98,000 distinct CDR3 sequences, with 55% to 80% observed a single time. Patients included in sequencing had previously demonstrated CD8+CD57+ cell expansion by flow cytometry. This CDR3 spans 14 amino acids. Germline assignment: CDR1 WNHNN and CDR2 SYGVQD (reference sequence). The V end was cut by 3 bases, the J end by 1 base, with 9 bases between.

The J gene is TRBJ1-1, the V gene TRBV10-1; perhaps TRBD1 as D (5 bases). The sequence was obtained from a human donor with aplastic anemia. The sequencing sample was made of sorted CD4+, CD8+, or CD8+CD57+ T cells (not recorded which) from PBMCs. The CDR3 sequence is CASSESDRNTEAFF. CDR3 bases: TGCGCCAGCAGTGAATCCGACAGGAACACTGAAGCTTTCTTT.